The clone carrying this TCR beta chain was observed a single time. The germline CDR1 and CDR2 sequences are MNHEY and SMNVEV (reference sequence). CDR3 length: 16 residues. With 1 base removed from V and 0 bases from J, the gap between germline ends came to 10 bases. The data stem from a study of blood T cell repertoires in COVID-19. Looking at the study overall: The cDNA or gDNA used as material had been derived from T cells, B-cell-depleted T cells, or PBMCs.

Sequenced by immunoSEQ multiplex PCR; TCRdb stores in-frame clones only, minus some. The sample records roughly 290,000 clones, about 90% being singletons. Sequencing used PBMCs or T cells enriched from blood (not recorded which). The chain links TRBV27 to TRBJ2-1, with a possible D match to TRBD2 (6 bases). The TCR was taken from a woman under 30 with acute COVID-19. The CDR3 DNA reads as TGTGCCAGCAGTTTATTAGCGGTTAGCTCCTACAATGAGCAGTTCTTC. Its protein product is CASSLLAVSSYNEQFF.